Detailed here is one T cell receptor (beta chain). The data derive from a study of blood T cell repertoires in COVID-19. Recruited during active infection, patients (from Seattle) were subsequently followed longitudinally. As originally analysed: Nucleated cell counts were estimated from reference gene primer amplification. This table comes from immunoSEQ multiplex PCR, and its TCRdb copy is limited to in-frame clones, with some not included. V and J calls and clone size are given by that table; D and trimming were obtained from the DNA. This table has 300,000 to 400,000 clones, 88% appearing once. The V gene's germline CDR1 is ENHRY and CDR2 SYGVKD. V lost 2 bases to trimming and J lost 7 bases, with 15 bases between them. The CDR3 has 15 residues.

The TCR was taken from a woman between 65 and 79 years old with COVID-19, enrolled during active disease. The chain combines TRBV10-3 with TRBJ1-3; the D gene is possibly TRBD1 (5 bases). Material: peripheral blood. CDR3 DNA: TGTGCCATCAGTGAGATCGGCCAGGGTGGGAACACCATATATTTT. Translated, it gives CAISEIGQGGNTIYF.